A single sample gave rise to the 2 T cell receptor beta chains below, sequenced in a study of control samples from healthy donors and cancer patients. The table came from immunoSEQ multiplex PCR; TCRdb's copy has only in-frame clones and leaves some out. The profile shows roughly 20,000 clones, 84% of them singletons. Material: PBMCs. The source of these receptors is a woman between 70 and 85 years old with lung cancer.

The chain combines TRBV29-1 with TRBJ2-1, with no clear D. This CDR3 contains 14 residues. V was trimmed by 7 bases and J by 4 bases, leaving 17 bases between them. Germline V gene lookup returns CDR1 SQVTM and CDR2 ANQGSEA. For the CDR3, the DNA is TGCAGCGGTGCGGCTAGTTATATTTACAATGAGCAGTTCTTC. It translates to CSGAASYIYNEQFF.

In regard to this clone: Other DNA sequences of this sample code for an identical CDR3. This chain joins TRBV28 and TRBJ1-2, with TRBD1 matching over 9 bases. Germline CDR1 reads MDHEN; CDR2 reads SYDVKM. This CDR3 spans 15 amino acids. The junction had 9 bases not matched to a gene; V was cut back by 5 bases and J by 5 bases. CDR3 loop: CASSPSGTGSYGYTF. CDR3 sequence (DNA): TGTGCCAGCAGTCCATCCGGGACAGGGTCTTATGGCTACACCTTC.